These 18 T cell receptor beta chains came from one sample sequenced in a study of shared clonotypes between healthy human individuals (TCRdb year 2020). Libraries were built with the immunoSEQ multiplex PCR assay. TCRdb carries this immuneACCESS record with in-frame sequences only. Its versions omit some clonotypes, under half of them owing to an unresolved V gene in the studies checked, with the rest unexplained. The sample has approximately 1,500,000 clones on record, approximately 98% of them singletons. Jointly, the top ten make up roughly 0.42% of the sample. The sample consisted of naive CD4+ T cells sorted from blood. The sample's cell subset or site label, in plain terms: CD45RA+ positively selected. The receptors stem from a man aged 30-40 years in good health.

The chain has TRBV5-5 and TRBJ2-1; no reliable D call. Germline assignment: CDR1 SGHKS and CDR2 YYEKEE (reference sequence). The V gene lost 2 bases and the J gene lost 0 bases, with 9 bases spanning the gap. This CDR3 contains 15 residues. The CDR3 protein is CASSFLSDSYNEQFF. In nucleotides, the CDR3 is TGTGCCAGCAGCTTTCTCAGCGACTCCTACAATGAGCAGTTCTTC.

Written as DNA, the CDR3 is TGCGCCAGCAACCCGGGGCTACACGGGGCTAATGAAAAACTGTTTTTT. Translating gives CASNPGLHGANEKLFF. The V and J genes are TRBV5-1 and TRBJ1-4, with a possible D match to TRBD1 (5 bases). The V end lost 6 bases, the J end lost 3 bases, and 18 bases lay between the germline ends. Germline CDR1 reads SGHRS; CDR2 reads YFSETQ. The CDR3 is 16 residues long.

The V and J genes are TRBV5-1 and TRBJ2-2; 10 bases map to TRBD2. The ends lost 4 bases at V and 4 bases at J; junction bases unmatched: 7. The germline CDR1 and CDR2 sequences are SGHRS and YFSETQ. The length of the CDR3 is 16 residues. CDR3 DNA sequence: TGCGCCAGCAGCGCGACTAGCGGGCGGAGCACCGGGGAGCTGTTTTTT. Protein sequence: CASSATSGRSTGELFF.

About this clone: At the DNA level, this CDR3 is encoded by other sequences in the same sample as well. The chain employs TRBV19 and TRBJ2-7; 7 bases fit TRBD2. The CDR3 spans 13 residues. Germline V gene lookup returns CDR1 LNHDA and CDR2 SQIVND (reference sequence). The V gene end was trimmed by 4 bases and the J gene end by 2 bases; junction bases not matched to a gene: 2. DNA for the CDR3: TGTGCCAGTAGTAGGGGAGGGACCTACGAGCAGTACTTC. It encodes CASSRGGTYEQYF.

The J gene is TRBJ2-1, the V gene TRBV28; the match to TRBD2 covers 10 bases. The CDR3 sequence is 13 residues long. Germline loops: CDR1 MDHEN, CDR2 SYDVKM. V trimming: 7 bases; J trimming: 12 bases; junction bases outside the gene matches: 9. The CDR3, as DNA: TGTGCCAGCACCGGGACTAGCGAGGTTGGGCAGTTCTTC. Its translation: CASTGTSEVGQFF.

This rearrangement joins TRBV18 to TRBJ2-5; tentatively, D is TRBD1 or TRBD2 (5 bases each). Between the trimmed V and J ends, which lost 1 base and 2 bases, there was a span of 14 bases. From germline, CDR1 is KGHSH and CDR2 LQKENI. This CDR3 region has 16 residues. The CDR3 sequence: CASSPLPGAQQETQYF. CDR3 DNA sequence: TGTGCCAGCTCACCACTTCCCGGGGCCCAACAAGAGACCCAGTACTTC.

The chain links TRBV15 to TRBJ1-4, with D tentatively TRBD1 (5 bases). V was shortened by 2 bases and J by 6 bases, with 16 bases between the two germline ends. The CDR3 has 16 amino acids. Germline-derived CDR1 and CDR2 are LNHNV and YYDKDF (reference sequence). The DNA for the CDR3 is TGTGCCACCAGCAGAAGGGTTTCAGGGACTTATGAAAAACTGTTTTTT. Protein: CATSRRVSGTYEKLFF.

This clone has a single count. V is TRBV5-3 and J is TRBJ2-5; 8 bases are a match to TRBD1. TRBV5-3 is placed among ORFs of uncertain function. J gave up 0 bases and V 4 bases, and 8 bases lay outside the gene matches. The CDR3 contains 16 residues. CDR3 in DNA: TGTGCCAGAAGCGATAAGAGGGACAGGCACCAAGAGACCCAGTACTTC. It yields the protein CARSDKRDRHQETQYF.

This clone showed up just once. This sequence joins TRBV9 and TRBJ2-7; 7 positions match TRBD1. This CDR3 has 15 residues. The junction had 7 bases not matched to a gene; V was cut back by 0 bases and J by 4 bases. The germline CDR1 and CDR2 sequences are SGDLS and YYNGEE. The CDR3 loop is CASSVAWARGYEQYF. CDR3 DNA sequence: TGTGCCAGCAGCGTAGCTTGGGCCAGGGGGTACGAGCAGTACTTC. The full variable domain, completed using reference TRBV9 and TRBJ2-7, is DSGVTQTPKHLITATGQRVTLRCSPRSGDLSVYWYQQSLDQGLQFLIQYYNGEERAKGNILERFSAQQFPDLHSELNLSSLELGDSALYFCASSVAWARGYEQYFGPGTRLTVT.

This chain's CDR3 is CALSGEAETQYF. CDR3 DNA sequence: TGTGCCTTATCAGGGGAGGCTGAGACCCAGTACTTC. This rearrangement joins TRBV30 to TRBJ2-5, with D perhaps given as TRBD1 or TRBD2 (6 bases each). The CDR3 has 12 amino acids. V shed 7 bases and J shed 5 bases, with 14 bases lying between them. Germline values: CDR1 GTSNPN, CDR2 SVGIG (reference sequence).

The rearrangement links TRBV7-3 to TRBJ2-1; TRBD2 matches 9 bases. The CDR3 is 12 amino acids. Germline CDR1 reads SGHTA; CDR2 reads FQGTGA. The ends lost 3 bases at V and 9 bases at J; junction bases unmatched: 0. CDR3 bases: TGTGCCAGCAGCTTTAGCGGGAGTGAGCAGTTCTTC. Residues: CASSFSGSEQFF.

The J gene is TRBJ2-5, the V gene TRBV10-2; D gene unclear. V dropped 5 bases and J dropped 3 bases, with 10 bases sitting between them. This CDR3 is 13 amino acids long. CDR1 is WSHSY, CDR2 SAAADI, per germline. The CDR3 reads CASSFQAKETQYF. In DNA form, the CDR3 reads TGCGCCAGCAGTTTTCAGGCAAAAGAGACCCAGTACTTC.

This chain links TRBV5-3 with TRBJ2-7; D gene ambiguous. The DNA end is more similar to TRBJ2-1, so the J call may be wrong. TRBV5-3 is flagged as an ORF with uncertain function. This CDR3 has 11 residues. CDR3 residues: CARRTDRVQFF. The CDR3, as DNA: TGTGCCAGAAGAACCGACCGTGTGCAGTTCTTC.

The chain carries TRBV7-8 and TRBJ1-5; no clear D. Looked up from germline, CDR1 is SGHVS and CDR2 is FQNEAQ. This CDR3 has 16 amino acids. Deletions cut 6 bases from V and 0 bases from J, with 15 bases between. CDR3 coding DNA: TGTGCCAGCAGTCCCGAAGGGTATTATAGCAATCAGCCCCAGCATTTT. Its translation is CASSPEGYYSNQPQHF. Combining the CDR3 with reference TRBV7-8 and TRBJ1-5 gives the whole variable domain GAGVSQSPRYKVAKRGQDVALRCDPISGHVSLFWYQQALGQGPEFLTYFQNEAQLDKSGLPSDRFFAERPEGSVSTLKIQRTQQEDSAVYLCASSPEGYYSNQPQHFGDGTRLSIL.

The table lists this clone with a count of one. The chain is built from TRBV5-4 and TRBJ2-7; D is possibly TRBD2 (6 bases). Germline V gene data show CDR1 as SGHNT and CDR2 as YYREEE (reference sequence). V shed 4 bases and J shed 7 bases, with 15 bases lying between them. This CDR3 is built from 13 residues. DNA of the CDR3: TGTGCCAGCAGCCCTGGGGGGTTGAGGGAGCAGTACTTC. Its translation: CASSPGGLREQYF. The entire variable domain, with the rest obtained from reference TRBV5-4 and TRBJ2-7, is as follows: ETGVTQSPTHLIKTRGQQVTLRCSSQSGHNTVSWYQQALGQGPQFIFQYYREEENGRGNFPPRFSGLQFPNYSSELNVNALELDDSALYLCASSPGGLREQYFGPGTRLTVT.

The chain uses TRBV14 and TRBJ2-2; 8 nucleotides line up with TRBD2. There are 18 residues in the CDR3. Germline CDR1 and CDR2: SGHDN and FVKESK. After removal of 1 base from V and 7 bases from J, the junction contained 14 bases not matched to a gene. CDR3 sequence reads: CASSQGLKRAGVRGELFF. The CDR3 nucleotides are TGTGCCAGCAGCCAAGGTTTGAAGAGAGCGGGAGTCCGCGGGGAGCTGTTTTTT.

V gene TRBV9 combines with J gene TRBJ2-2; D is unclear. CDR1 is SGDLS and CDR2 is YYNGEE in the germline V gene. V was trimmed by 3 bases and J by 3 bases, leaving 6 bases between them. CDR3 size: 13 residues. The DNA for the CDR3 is TGTGCCAGCAGCGCCCTTGACACCGGGGAGCTGTTTTTT. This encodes CASSALDTGELFF.

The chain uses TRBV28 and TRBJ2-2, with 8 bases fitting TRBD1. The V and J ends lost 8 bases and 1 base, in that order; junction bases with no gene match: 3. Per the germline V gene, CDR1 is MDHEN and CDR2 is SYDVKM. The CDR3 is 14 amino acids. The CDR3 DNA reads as TGTGCCAGCCTCGGGACAGGGAACACCGGGGAGCTGTTTTTT. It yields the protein CASLGTGNTGELFF.